The present entry profiles one T cell receptor beta chain with its context. The antigen this receptor binds is unknown. Per-base quality was not reported, and no clone a single base away is much larger than it. The sample is drawn from a study of breast tumors, draining lymph nodes, adjacent tissues listed by TCRdb under 2016. For context, the study as a whole: In breast cancer patients, the study compared the TCR beta repertoires of tumor, adjacent nontumor tissue and axillary lymph nodes. The study was designed to assess the relationships and possible T-cell exchange between tumor, surrounding tissue and draining lymph node repertoires in human breast cancer.

Lymph node samples were obtained from the axillary draining lymph nodes of breast cancer patients. The reads were generated on an Illumina HiSeq 2000. TCR beta chain libraries were generated through multiplex PCR amplification. High-throughput sequencing was used to analyze the amplified TCR beta chain products. The public reads were reanalyzed by TCRdb: fastp trimming at Q25, MiXCR alignment, in-frame beta chains only. For every CDR3 protein sequence, its rows merge into one entry that carries the most common genes and DNA. This sample is represented by about 110,000 distinct CDR3 sequences; roughly 29% of them were singletons. The ten largest account for less than 6% of the sample. Paper-wide results and their limitations: Tumor and nontumor tissue repertoires were found to be significantly more similar in luminal-like than in basal-like breast cancer. Tumor T-cell repertoires showed less diversity than lymph node repertoires and more diversity than nontumor tissue repertoires, and tumor T-cell repertoires showed preferential V and J gene usage. A scenario in which most tumor T cells derive from the lymph node and then expand within tumor tissue was judged to be consistent with the data. The conclusion that tumor T cells originate in lymph nodes was presented as consistent with a hypothesis rather than as directly demonstrated.

Specimen: axillary lymph node tissue. The source of this sequence is a female donor with breast cancer. Some clones in this sample may be carry-over from other donors' samples.

DNA sequence: TGCGCCAGCAGCTTAGTAACAGGGGCTAACGGCTACACCTTC. This is translated as CASSLVTGANGYTF. The chain links TRBV5-1 with TRBJ1-2, and TRBD1 aligns with 7 junction nucleotides. For CDR1 and CDR2, the germline V gene lists SGHRS and YFSETQ. V lost 2 bases and J lost 8 bases, and the count of bases not matched to a germline gene is 9. The CDR3 runs 14 amino acids, cysteine and phenylalanine included. Only the CDR3 region is kept as DNA, spanning 42 bases read in frame from base 1.